This T cell receptor beta chain originates from a study of shared clonotypes between healthy human individuals. Data came from immunoSEQ multiplex PCR; TCRdb stores just in-frame clones and leaves some out. The table records 2 million to 2.5 million clones, 93% of them present only once. Material for sequencing was naive CD4+ T cells from PBMCs. Subset of the sample: CD45RA+ positively selected. This sequence originates from a man aged 18-30 years in good health. Some clones in this sample may be carry-over from other donors' samples.

CDR3 bases: TGTGCCAGTAGTATAGGGTCCGGCCAAGGACGGCATTTT. Its protein is CASSIGSGQGRHF. The chain joins TRBV19 to TRBJ1-5; D not resolved. Germline CDR1 is LNHDA and CDR2 is SQIVND (reference sequence). With 1 base removed from V and 15 bases from J, the gap between germline ends came to 16 bases. This CDR3 contains 13 residues. Full variable domain (missing parts from reference TRBV19 and TRBJ1-5): DGGITQSPKYLFRKEGQNVTLSCEQNLNHDAMYWYRQDPGQGLRLIYYSQIVNDFQKGDIAEGYSVSREKKESFPLTVTSAQKNPTAFYLCASSIGSGQGRHFGDGTRLSIL.